This is a list of T cell receptor beta chains from one sample in a study of CD8 T cells in ankylosing spondylitis. One entry per CDR3 protein results from TCRdb running MiXCR on the 5' RACE reads. The sample carries about 150,000 distinct CDR3 sequences, roughly a third recorded once. Material for sequencing was synovial fluid, either unsorted or a sorted T cell fraction (not recorded which). These TCRs come from a male donor with ankylosing spondylitis. Both conserved end residues are part of each CDR3. D genes are given only for firm matches. Not every row has a clone size; where given, it reads once, few, many or a size class.

clone size | J gene | D gene | V gene | CDR3 DNA | CDR3 protein
. | TRBJ1-2 | . | TRBV5-1 | TGCGCCAGCAGCCCGGGCCGCAGGGAGTATGGCTACACCTTC | CASSPGRREYGYTF
. | TRBJ2-1 | . | TRBV20-1 | TGCAGTGCTTTGAGGGAATCGACGAAGCGAAATGAGCAGTTCTTC | CSALRESTKRNEQFF
. | TRBJ2-5 | . | TRBV7-9 | TGTGCCAGCAGCTTGTACGCGAACCAAGAGACCCAGTACTTC | CASSLYANQETQYF
. | TRBJ2-1 | TRBD2 | TRBV7-2 | TGTGCCAGCAGCTTAAGGGCGGGTAGCGGGGGGTCTAAGCAGTTCTTC | CASSLRAGSGGSKQFF
. | TRBJ2-3 | TRBD2 | TRBV2 | TGTGCCAGCAGTGTGGCCTCTAGCGGGAGGGGCCCGGATACGCAGTATTTT | CASSVASSGRGPDTQYF
. | TRBJ1-1 | . | TRBV20-1 | TGCAGTGGGTCTGGGGGGGCTAGTGAATATACTGAAGCTTTCTTT | CSGSGGASEYTEAFF
few | TRBJ2-5 | . | TRBV5-1 | TGCGCCAGCAGCTTGGACGTGGGAACTCAAGAGACCCAGTACTTC | CASSLDVGTQETQYF
few | TRBJ1-1 | . | TRBV6-1 | TGTGCCAGCGGGGACGGACGGTACACTGAAGCTTTCTTT | CASGDGRYTEAFF
once | TRBJ1-1 | . | TRBV7-9 | TGTGCCAGCAGCCACCGGGACGGAAGGAACACTGAAGCTTTCTTT | CASSHRDGRNTEAFF
few | TRBJ2-5 | . | TRBV12-3/TRBV12-4 | TGTGCCAGCAGTATGCCCTCGAGCCAAGAGACCCACTTC | CASSMPSSQETHF
many | TRBJ1-3 | . | TRBV4-1 | TGCGCCAGCAGCCAACTTATGGGGACCGCCATCTCTGGAAACACCATATATTTT | CASSQLMGTAISGNTIYF
few | TRBJ2-1 | . | TRBV9 | TGTGCCAGCAGCGTAGGCGACAACTACAATGAGCAGTTCTTC | CASSVGDNYNEQFF
. | TRBJ1-1 | . | TRBV18 | TGTGCCAGCTCACCCCGGACAGCTGAAGCTTTCTTT | CASSPRTAEAFF
many | TRBJ1-3 | . | TRBV6-1 | TGTGCCAGCAGCACCAGAAACACCATATATTTT | CASSTRNTIYF
. | TRBJ2-5 | . | TRBV20-1 | TGCAGTGCTGAGGTGGGGTCCGGGGGGCCCGAGACCCAGTACTTC | CSAEVGSGGPETQYF
few | TRBJ2-3 | . | TRBV5-1 | TGCGCCAGCAGCTTGGGGCAGGTCACAGATACGCAGTATTTT | CASSLGQVTDTQYF
. | TRBJ2-5 | . | TRBV7-2 | TGTGCCAGCAGCTTAAAGGGGGGCAGGGAGACCCAGTACTTC | CASSLKGGRETQYF
. | TRBJ2-2 | . | TRBV4-1 | TGCGCCAGCAGCCAAGGGCAGGACACCGGGGAGCTGTTTTTT | CASSQGQDTGELFF
. | TRBJ2-3 | . | TRBV29-1 | TGCAGCGTCAGAGAGGCGGATACGCAGTATTTT | CSVREADTQYF
medium-sized | TRBJ2-7 | . | TRBV20-1 | TGCAGTGCTAGAGATCCGGGCGAGCAGTACTTC | CSARDPGEQYF
many | TRBJ1-4 | . | TRBV4-3 | TGCGCCAGCAGCACCCGATGGGGGCAGACTAATGAAAAACTGTTTTTT | CASSTRWGQTNEKLFF
. | TRBJ2-7 | . | TRBV21-1 | TGTGCCAGCAGCAACCGGGACACACCCTACGAGCAGTACTTC | CASSNRDTPYEQYF
few | TRBJ2-5 | . | TRBV7-8 | TGTGCCAGCAGCTCCTTTGAGGGTCAGGAGGAGACCCAGTACTTC | CASSSFEGQEETQYF
many | TRBJ2-7 | . | TRBV7-2 | TGTGCCAGCAGCTTAATGGCAGGGCTCTACGAGCAGTACTTC | CASSLMAGLYEQYF
. | TRBJ1-1 | TRBD1 | TRBV25-1 | TGTGCCAGCAGTGACCGGACAGGGATGAACACTGAAGCTTTCTTT | CASSDRTGMNTEAFF
once | TRBJ2-1 | TRBD2 | TRBV11-2 | TGTGCCAGCAGCCCCGCGAGCGGGGGAATGGCAAGGTTCTTC | CASSPASGGMARFF
. | TRBJ1-1 | TRBD1 | TRBV5-5 | TGTGCCAGCAGTCAAGGGACAGTGAACACTGAAGCTTTCTTT | CASSQGTVNTEAFF
many | TRBJ2-1 | TRBD2 | TRBV3-1 | TGTGCCAGCAGCCCCGCCATTCCTAGCGGGGGGGCGGGTGAGCAGTTCTTC | CASSPAIPSGGAGEQFF
. | TRBJ1-3 | . | TRBV28 | TGTGCCACCAATGAAGGAAGCCTAAACTCTGGAAACACCATATATTTT | CATNEGSLNSGNTIYF
few | TRBJ2-7 | . | TRBV7-2 | TGTGCCAGCAGCCGGGACATACACCTCTACGAGCAGTACTTC | CASSRDIHLYEQYF
many | TRBJ1-5 | . | TRBV7-9 | TGTGCCAGCAGCTTAGTGAAGGGGGGTGAGGGCAATCAGCCCCAGCATTTT | CASSLVKGGEGNQPQHF
. | TRBJ2-1 | . | TRBV6-5 | TGTGCCAGCAGTTACTCGGGACTCTCCTACAATGAGCAGTTCTTC | CASSYSGLSYNEQFF
. | TRBJ2-7 | TRBD2 | TRBV7-2 | TGTGCCAGCAGCCTATGGGGCAGGGAGGGTGTCGAGCAGTACTTC | CASSLWGREGVEQYF
. | TRBJ1-1 | TRBD1 | TRBV7-9 | TGTGCCAGCAGCTTAGGCACGGGACAGGGAAAGACTGAAGCTTTCTTT | CASSLGTGQGKTEAFF
many | TRBJ2-3 | TRBD2 | TRBV7-2 | TGTGCCAGCAGCTTAGTACTAGCGTTGAGCACAGATACGCAGTATTTT | CASSLVLALSTDTQYF
. | TRBJ2-7 | TRBD1 | TRBV6-2/TRBV6-3 | TGTGCCAGCAGTTACTCGACAGGGGACCTCTGGGAGCAGTACTTC | CASSYSTGDLWEQYF
many | TRBJ2-3 | TRBD2 | TRBV11-2 | TGTGCCAGCAGCGAGAGCGGGAGTGGCACAGATACGCAGTATTTT | CASSESGSGTDTQYF
. | TRBJ2-5 | . | TRBV5-1 | TGCGCCAGCAGCCCCGGAGGAGGTTATGTAGAGACCCAGTACTTC | CASSPGGGYVETQYF
few | TRBJ1-1 | . | TRBV20-1 | TGCAGTGCGAAAGGACAGCCTATGAACACTGAAGCTTTCTTT | CSAKGQPMNTEAFF
. | TRBJ1-6 | TRBD1 | TRBV27 | TGTGCCAGCAGTCCATTGGACAGGGATAATTCACCCCTCCACTTT | CASSPLDRDNSPLHF
. | TRBJ2-7 | TRBD1 | TRBV28 | TGTGCCAGCGGGACAGGGAACACCTACGAGCAGTACTTC | CASGTGNTYEQYF